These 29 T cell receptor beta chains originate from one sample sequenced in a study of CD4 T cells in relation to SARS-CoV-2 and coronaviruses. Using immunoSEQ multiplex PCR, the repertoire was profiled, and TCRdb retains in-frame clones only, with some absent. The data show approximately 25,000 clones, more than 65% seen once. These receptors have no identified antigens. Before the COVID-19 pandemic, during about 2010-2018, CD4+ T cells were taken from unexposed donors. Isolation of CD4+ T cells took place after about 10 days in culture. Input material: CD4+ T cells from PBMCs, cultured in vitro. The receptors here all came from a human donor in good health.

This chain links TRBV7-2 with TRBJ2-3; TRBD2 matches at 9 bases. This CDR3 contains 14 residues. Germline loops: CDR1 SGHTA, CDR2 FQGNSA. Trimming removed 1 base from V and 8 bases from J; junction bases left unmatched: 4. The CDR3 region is CASSLELLAGTQYF. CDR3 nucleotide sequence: TGTGCCAGCAGCTTAGAATTACTAGCGGGTACGCAGTATTTT.

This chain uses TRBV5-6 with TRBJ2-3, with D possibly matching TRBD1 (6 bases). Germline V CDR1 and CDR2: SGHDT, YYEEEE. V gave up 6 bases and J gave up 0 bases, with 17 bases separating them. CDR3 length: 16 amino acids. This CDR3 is CASIDSGTFSTDTQYF. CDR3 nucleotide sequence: TGTGCCAGCATCGATTCCGGGACATTCAGCACAGATACGCAGTATTTT.

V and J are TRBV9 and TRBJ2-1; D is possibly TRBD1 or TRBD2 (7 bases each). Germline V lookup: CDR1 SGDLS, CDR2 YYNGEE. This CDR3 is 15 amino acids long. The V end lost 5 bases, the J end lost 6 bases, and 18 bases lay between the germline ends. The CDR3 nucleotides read TGTGCCAGCAGGTTGTGGGAGGGGGCTTGCAATGAGCAGTTCTTC. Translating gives CASRLWEGACNEQFF.

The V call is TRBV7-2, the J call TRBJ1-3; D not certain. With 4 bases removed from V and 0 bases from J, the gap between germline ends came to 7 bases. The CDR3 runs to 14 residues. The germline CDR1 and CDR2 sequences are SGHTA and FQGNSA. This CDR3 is CASSWKGSGNTIYF. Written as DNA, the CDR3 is TGTGCCAGCAGCTGGAAGGGCTCTGGAAACACCATATATTTT. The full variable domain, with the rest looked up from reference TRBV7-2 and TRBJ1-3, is GAGVSQSPSNKVTEKGKDVELRCDPISGHTALYWYRQSLGQGLEFLIYFQGNSAPDKSGLPSDRFSAERTGGSVSTLTIQRTQQEDSAVYLCASSWKGSGNTIYFGEGSWLTVV.

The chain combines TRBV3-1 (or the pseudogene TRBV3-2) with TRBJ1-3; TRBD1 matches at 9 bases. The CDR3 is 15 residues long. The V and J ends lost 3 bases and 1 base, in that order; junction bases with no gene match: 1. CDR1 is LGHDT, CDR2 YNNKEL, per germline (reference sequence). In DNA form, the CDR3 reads TGTGCCAGCAGCCAGGACAGGGGATCTGGAAACACCATATATTTT. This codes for CASSQDRGSGNTIYF.

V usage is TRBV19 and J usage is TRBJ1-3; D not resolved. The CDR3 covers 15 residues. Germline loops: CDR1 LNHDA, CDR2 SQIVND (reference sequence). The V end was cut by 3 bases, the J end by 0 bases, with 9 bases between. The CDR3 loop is CASSIRLGSGNTIYF. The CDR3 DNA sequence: TGTGCCAGTAGTATTCGGCTTGGCTCTGGAAACACCATATATTTT.

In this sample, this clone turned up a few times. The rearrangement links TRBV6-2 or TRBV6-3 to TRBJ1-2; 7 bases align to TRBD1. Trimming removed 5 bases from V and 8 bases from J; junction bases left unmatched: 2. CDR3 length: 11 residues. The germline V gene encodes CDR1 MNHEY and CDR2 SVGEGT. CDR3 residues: CASSRQGGYTF. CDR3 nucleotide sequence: TGTGCCAGCAGTCGACAGGGAGGCTACACCTTC.

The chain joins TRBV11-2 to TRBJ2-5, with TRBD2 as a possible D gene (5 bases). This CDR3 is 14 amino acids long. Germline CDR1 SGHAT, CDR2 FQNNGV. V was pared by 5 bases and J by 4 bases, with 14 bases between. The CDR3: CASSRGLGGETQYF. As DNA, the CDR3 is TGTGCCAGCAGCCGCGGACTCGGTGGAGAGACCCAGTACTTC.

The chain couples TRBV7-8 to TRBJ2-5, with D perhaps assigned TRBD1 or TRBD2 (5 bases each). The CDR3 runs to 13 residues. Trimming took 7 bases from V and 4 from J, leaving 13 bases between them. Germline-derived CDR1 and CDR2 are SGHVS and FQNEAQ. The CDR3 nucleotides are TGTGCCAGCAACGAGGGGAGTTTAGAGACCCAGTACTTC. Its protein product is CASNEGSLETQYF.

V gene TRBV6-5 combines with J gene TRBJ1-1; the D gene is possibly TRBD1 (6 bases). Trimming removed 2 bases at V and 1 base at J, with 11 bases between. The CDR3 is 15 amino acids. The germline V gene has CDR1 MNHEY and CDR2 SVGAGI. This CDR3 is CASSYAGRGNTEAFF. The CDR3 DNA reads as TGTGCCAGCAGTTACGCCGGCAGGGGGAACACTGAAGCTTTCTTT.

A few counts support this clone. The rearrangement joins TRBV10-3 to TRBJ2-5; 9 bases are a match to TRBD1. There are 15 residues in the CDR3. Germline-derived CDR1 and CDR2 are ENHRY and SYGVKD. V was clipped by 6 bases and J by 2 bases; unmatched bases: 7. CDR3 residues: CAISEPGQGQETQYF. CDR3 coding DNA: TGTGCCATCAGCGAACCGGGACAGGGTCAAGAGACCCAGTACTTC.

In DNA form, the CDR3 reads TGTGCCAGCAGCCAAGGGACTAGGGATGAGCAGTTCTTC. Its translation: CASSQGTRDEQFF. The V gene is TRBV11-2, the J gene TRBJ2-1, with 8 positions matching TRBD2. Per the germline V gene, CDR1 is SGHAT and CDR2 is FQNNGV. V dropped 5 bases and J dropped 8; count of bases not matched to a gene: 5. This CDR3 is built from 13 residues.

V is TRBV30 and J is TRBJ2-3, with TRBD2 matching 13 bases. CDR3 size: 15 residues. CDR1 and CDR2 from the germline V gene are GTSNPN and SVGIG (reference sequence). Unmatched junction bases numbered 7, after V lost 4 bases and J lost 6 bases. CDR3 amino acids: CAWTPGLAGADTQYF. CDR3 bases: TGTGCCTGGACCCCCGGACTAGCGGGAGCCGATACGCAGTATTTT.

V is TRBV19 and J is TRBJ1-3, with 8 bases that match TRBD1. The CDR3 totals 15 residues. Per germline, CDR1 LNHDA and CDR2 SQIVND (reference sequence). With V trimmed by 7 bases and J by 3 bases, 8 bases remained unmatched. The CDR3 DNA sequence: TGTGCCAGTATGGGCAGGGGGCTTGGTGGAAACACCATATATTTT. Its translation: CASMGRGLGGNTIYF.

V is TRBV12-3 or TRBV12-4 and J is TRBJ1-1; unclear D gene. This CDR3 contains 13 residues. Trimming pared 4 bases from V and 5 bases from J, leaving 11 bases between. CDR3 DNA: TGTGCCAGCAGTTGGGGAGGGCGGACTGAAGCTTTCTTT. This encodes CASSWGGRTEAFF.

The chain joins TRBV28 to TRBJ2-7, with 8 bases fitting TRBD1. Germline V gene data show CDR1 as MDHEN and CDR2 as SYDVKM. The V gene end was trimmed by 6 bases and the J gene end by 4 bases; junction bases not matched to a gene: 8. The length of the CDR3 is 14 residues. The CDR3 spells CASRQTGVDYEQYF. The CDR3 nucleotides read TGTGCCAGCAGGCAGACAGGGGTTGATTACGAGCAGTACTTC.

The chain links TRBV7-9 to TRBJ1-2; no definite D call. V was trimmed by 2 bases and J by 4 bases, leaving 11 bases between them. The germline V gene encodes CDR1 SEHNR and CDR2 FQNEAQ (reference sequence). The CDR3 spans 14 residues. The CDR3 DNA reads TGTGCCAGCAGCTTAATTTCAGACCTCTATGGCTACACCTTC. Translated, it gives CASSLISDLYGYTF.

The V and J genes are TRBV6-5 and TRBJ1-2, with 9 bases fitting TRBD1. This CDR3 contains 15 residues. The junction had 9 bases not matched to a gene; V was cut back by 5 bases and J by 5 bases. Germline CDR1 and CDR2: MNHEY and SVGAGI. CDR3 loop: CASSQDRGTGYGYTF. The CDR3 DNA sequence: TGTGCCAGCAGTCAGGACAGGGGAACAGGTTATGGCTACACCTTC.

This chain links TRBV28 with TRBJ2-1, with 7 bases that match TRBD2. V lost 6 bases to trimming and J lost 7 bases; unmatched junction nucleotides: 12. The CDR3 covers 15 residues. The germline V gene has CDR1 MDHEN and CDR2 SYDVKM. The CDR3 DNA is TGTGCCAGCAGCCGATGGGCGGGAGCGGGAAATGAGCAGTTCTTC. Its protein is CASSRWAGAGNEQFF.

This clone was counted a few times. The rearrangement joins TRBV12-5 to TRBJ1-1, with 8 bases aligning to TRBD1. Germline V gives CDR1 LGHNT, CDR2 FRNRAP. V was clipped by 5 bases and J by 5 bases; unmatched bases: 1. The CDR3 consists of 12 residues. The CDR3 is CASGQGATEAFF. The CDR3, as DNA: TGTGCTAGTGGTCAGGGGGCGACTGAAGCTTTCTTT. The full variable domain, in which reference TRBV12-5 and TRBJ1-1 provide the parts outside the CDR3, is DARVTQTPRHKVTEMGQEVTMRCQPILGHNTVFWYRQTMMQGLELLAYFRNRAPLDDSGMPKDRFSAEMPDATLATLKIQPSEPRDSAVYFCASGQGATEAFFGQGTRLTVV.

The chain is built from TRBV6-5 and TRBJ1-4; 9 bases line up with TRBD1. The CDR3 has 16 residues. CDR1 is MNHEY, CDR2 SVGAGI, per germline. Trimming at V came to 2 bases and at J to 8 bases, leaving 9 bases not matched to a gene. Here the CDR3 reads CASSYRDRGGYEKLFF. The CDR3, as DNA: TGTGCCAGCAGTTACCGAGACAGGGGGGGATACGAAAAACTGTTTTTT.

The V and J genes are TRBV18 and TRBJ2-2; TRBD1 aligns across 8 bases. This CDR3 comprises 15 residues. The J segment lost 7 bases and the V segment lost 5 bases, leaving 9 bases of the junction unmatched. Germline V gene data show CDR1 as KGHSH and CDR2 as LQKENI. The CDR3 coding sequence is TGTGCCAGCTCATCGGACAGGGATAATAACGGGGAGCTGTTTTTT. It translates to CASSSDRDNNGELFF.

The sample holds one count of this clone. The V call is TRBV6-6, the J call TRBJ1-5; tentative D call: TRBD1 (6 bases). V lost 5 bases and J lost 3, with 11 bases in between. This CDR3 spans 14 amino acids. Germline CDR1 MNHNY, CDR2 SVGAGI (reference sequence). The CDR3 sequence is CASSAGTHNQPQHF. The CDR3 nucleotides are TGTGCCAGCAGTGCCGGGACACACAATCAGCCCCAGCATTTT.

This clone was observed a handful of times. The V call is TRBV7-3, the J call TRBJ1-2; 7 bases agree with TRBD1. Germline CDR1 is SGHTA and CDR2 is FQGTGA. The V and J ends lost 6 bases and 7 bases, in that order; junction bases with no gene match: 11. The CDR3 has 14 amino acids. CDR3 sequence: CASSSGQYPTGYTF. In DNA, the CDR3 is TGTGCCAGCAGTTCGGGACAGTACCCTACTGGCTACACCTTC.

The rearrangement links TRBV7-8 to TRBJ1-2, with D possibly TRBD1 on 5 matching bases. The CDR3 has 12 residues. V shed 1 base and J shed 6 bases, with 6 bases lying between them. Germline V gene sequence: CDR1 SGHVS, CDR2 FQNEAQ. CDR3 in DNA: TGTGCCAGCAGCTTAGGCAGGGATGGCTACACCTTC. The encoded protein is CASSLGRDGYTF.

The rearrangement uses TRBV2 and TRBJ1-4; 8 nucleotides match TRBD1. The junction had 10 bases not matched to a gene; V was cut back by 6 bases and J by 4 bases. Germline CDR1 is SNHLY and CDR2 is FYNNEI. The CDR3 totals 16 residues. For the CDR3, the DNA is TGTGCCAGCAGGGGGGACAGGCTATTTGGTAATGAAAAACTGTTTTTT. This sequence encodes CASRGDRLFGNEKLFF.

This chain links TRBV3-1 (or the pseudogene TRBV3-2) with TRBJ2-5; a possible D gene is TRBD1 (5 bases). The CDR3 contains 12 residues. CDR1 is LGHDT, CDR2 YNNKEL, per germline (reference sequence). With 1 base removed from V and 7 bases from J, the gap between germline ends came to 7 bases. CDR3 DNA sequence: TGTGCCAGCAGCCAAGGGACAATGACCCAGTACTTC. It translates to CASSQGTMTQYF.

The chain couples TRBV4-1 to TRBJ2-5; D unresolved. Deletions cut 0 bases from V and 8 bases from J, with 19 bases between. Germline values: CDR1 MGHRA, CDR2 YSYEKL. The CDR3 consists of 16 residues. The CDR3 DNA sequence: TGCGCCAGCAGCCAAGACCCCGGCTCCCCGTTGAGCACCCAGTACTTC. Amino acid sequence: CASSQDPGSPLSTQYF.

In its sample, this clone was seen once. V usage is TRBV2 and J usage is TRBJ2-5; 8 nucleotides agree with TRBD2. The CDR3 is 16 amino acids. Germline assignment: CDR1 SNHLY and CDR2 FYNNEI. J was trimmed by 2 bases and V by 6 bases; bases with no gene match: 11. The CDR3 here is CASRRLTSARQETQYF. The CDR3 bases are TGTGCCAGCAGACGCCTGACTAGCGCACGACAAGAGACCCAGTACTTC.